The next 12 T cell receptor beta chains were all read from a single sample in a study of cytomegalovirus exposure and HLA in healthy donors. In the PCR, 60 Vbeta and 13 Jbeta primers were used. TCRdb keeps only in-frame clones here, not all; method: immunoSEQ multiplex PCR. The data show tens of thousands of clones, with 65% to 85% seen just once and under 3% held by the top ten. Source material: PBMCs. The source of these receptors is a man in his forties or fifties in good health and CMV-seronegative.

This chain connects TRBV15 to TRBJ1-5; D remains ambiguous. CDR1 is LNHNV, CDR2 YYDKDF, per germline (reference sequence). V was shortened by 5 bases and J by 2 bases, with 16 bases between the two germline ends. CDR3 size: 16 residues. CDR3 protein: CATSGRRIGRNQPQHF. The DNA for the CDR3 is TGTGCCACCAGCGGCAGGAGGATAGGCCGCAATCAGCCCCAGCATTTT.

The rearrangement uses TRBV6-5 and TRBJ2-1; maybe TRBD2 (5 bases). Germline V gene sequence: CDR1 MNHEY, CDR2 SVGAGI. This CDR3 contains 13 residues. Trimming cost V 7 bases and J 8 bases, with 15 bases left between them. The CDR3 is CASTIIGSDEQFF. CDR3 bases: TGTGCCAGCACCATTATAGGTAGCGATGAGCAGTTCTTC.

This clone was detected a few times. CDR3 sequence reads: CASSATGESNQPQHF. The CDR3 DNA follows: TGTGCCAGCAGCGCCACAGGGGAGAGCAATCAGCCCCAGCATTTT. The chain combines TRBV6-5 with TRBJ1-5, with 7 bases matching TRBD1. Germline assignment: CDR1 MNHEY and CDR2 SVGAGI. J gave up 1 base and V 6 bases, and 6 bases lay outside the gene matches. The CDR3 has 15 residues.

This clone has only a few counts. This chain's CDR3 is CASSLGRENEQFF. The CDR3 DNA is TGTGCCAGCAGCTTAGGGCGGGAAAATGAGCAGTTCTTC. The V and J genes are TRBV11-3 and TRBJ2-1; weak D call: TRBD2 (6 bases). CDR3 length: 13 residues. V lost 1 base, J lost 7 bases, and 8 bases lay in between. Germline CDR1 and CDR2: SGHNT and YENEEA.

V usage is TRBV7-3 and J usage is TRBJ1-3, with D hard to call. V was pared by 5 bases and J by 4 bases, with 9 bases between. The germline V gene has CDR1 SGHTA and CDR2 FQGTGA. CDR3 length equals 13 residues. DNA of the CDR3: TGTGCCAGCAGCCCTGAGTCCGGAAACACCATATATTTT. This gives the protein CASSPESGNTIYF.

The rearrangement links TRBV5-1 to TRBJ2-7; 9 nucleotides agree with TRBD2. This CDR3 has 15 residues. V trimming: 1 base; J trimming: 0 bases; junction bases outside the gene matches: 2. Germline lookup yields CDR1 SGHRS and CDR2 YFSETQ. The CDR3 loop reads CASSLYSGSSYEQYF. The CDR3, as DNA: TGCGCCAGCAGCTTGTATAGCGGGAGCTCCTACGAGCAGTACTTC.

The chain is built from TRBV5-1 and TRBJ1-2, with D possibly TRBD1 on 6 matching bases. The V end lost 4 bases, the J end lost 7 bases, and 17 bases lay between the germline ends. The CDR3 is made up of 14 amino acids. Germline V gene data show CDR1 as SGHRS and CDR2 as YFSETQ. As DNA, the CDR3 is TGCGCCAGCAGCGCGTCCCCAGGGGAACGTGGCTACACCTTC. Translated: CASSASPGERGYTF. The variable domain in full, completed from reference TRBV5-1 and TRBJ1-2, reads KAGVTQTPRYLIKTRGQQVTLSCSPISGHRSVSWYQQTPGQGLQFLFEYFSETQRNKGNFPGRFSGRQFSNSRSEMNVSTLELGDSALYLCASSASPGERGYTFGSGTRLTVV.

A few counts support this clone. The chain combines TRBV5-3 with TRBJ1-5, with D uncertain. TRBV5-3 is an ORF, with its function uncertain. The CDR3 contains 15 residues. The V end was cut by 5 bases, the J end by 0 bases, with 12 bases between. The CDR3 loop reads CARRDEEGSNQPQHF. Here the CDR3 DNA reads TGTGCCAGAAGGGACGAAGAGGGTAGCAATCAGCCCCAGCATTTT.

The gene calls are TRBV29-1 and TRBJ2-2; tentative D call: TRBD1 (5 bases). Germline-derived CDR1 and CDR2 are SQVTM and ANQGSEA. The germline V and J ends were trimmed by 2 bases and 1 base, with 5 bases remaining between them. This CDR3 region has 13 residues. CDR3 bases: TGCAGCGTTGAAACAGGGAACACCGGGGAGCTGTTTTTT. Its translation: CSVETGNTGELFF.

The chain is built from TRBV19 and TRBJ2-5; 11 nucleotides match TRBD1. The germline gives CDR1 LNHDA, CDR2 SQIVND (reference sequence). The CDR3 has 15 amino acids. Trimming at V came to 7 bases and at J to 4 bases, leaving 8 bases not matched to a gene. The CDR3 DNA is TGTGCCAGTACCTCGTCGGGGACAGGGGGAGAGACCCAGTACTTC. It encodes CASTSSGTGGETQYF.

V usage is TRBV7-2 and J usage is TRBJ1-1; 7 positions match TRBD1. The CDR3 sequence is 14 residues long. The junction had 7 bases not matched to a gene; V was cut back by 5 bases and J by 4 bases. Germline CDR1 is SGHTA and CDR2 is FQGNSA. CDR3 loop: CASSTRDSGTEAFF. The CDR3 DNA is TGTGCCAGCAGCACTAGGGACAGCGGCACTGAAGCTTTCTTT.

The chain is built from TRBV6-6 and TRBJ1-1, with a weak D call TRBD1 (5 bases). The CDR3 covers 14 residues. Trimming removed 3 bases from V and 7 bases from J, with 15 bases in between. Per germline, CDR1 MNHNY and CDR2 SVGAGI (reference sequence). CDR3 amino acids: CASSYSHRQIEAFF. CDR3 nucleotides: TGTGCCAGCAGTTATTCGCACCGACAGATTGAAGCTTTCTTT.